These 28 T cell receptor beta chains originate from one sample sequenced in a study of T-cell memory formation after mild COVID-19. TCRdb re-called the 5' RACE reads with MiXCR, one entry per CDR3 protein. The top ten clones hold 22% of a sample with 240,000 or so distinct CDR3 sequences, 8% to 9.5% of them seen once. The sample comprised PBMCs or a T cell subset sorted from them (not recorded which). The receptors derive from a man aged 18 to 30 who had mild COVID-19 (a few samples of this study predate the infection). Cell type and time point are not known.

This clonotype was seen repeatedly, ten times or more. The chain uses TRBV6-6 and TRBJ2-5, with D uncertain. The CDR3 totals 12 residues. Germline loops: CDR1 MNHNY, CDR2 SVGAGI (reference sequence). Trimming shortened V by 7 bases and J by 5 bases, and 11 bases separated the two germline ends. Written as DNA, the CDR3 is TGTGCCAGCATCTCCCAGGAGGAGACCCAGTACTTC. Protein sequence: CASISQEETQYF.

The gene calls are TRBV7-2 and TRBJ2-1, with 10 bases fitting TRBD2. CDR3 length: 15 residues. The germline V gene encodes CDR1 SGHTA and CDR2 FQGNSA. The junction had 4 bases not matched to a gene; V was cut back by 2 bases and J by 6 bases. The CDR3 bases are TGTGCCAGCAGCTTACTAGCGGGGGTTTTCAATGAGCAGTTCTTC. It yields the protein CASSLLAGVFNEQFF.

This chain connects TRBV5-6 to TRBJ2-7; D might be TRBD1 or TRBD2, each matching 5 bases. The CDR3 is made up of 14 amino acids. V was pared by 4 bases and J by 3 bases, with 14 bases between. Germline CDR1 SGHDT, CDR2 YYEEEE. The CDR3 bases are TGTGCCAGCAGCGCACCGGGACGGAGCTACGAGCAGTACGTC. Protein product: CASSAPGRSYEQYV.

This rearrangement joins TRBV7-9 to TRBJ2-5, with 8 bases matching TRBD1. This CDR3 has 15 amino acids. Germline lookup yields CDR1 SEHNR and CDR2 FQNEAQ (reference sequence). V lost 5 bases and J lost 2; bases outside the gene matches: 7. CDR3 loop: CASSHIHRGQETQYF. CDR3 coding DNA: TGTGCCAGCAGCCACATACACAGGGGGCAAGAGACCCAGTACTTC.

This chain connects TRBV5-6 to TRBJ2-1, with 13 positions matching TRBD2. Trimming at V came to 6 bases and at J to 10 bases, leaving 10 bases not matched to a gene. Germline V gene sequence: CDR1 SGHDT, CDR2 YYEEEE. The CDR3 consists of 15 residues. In DNA, the CDR3 is TGTGCCAGCACCCTACTAGCGGGGGGGTTAAGGGAGCAGTTCTTC. This translates into CASTLLAGGLREQFF.

The chain is built from TRBV12-3 or TRBV12-4 and TRBJ1-1; D not certain. Trimming took 8 bases from V and 0 from J, leaving 13 bases between them. The CDR3 is 14 amino acids. The CDR3 here is CASRVPALNTEAFF. CDR3 coding DNA: TGTGCCAGCCGCGTCCCGGCTCTGAACACTGAAGCTTTCTTT.

The chain couples TRBV5-1 to TRBJ2-1; no reliable D call. With 4 bases removed from V and 7 bases from J, the gap between germline ends came to 6 bases. CDR3 length: 11 amino acids. Germline V gene lookup returns CDR1 SGHRS and CDR2 YFSETQ. CDR3 amino acids: CASSIFNEQFF. In nucleotides, the CDR3 is TGCGCCAGCAGCATCTTTAATGAGCAGTTCTTC.

This chain joins TRBV12-3 or TRBV12-4 and TRBJ1-2; D unresolved. V lost 3 bases and J lost 7, with 9 bases in between. The CDR3 runs to 12 residues. The CDR3: CASSLKRAGYTF. CDR3 nucleotides: TGTGCCAGCAGTTTGAAGAGGGCTGGCTACACCTTC.

The rearrangement joins TRBV3-1 to TRBJ1-4; perhaps TRBD1 as D (5 bases). CDR1 and CDR2 (germline): LGHDT, YNNKEL (reference sequence). V dropped 3 bases and J dropped 7 bases, with 12 bases sitting between them. This CDR3 is built from 14 residues. The CDR3 sequence: CASSHSGSGEKLFF. CDR3 nucleotides: TGTGCCAGCAGCCATTCAGGGTCCGGTGAAAAACTGTTTTTT. The full variable domain, completed using reference TRBV3-1 and TRBJ1-4, is DTAVSQTPKYLVTQMGNDKSIKCEQNLGHDTMYWYKQDSKKFLKIMFSYNNKELIINETVPNRFSPKSPDKAHLNLHINSLELGDSAVYFCASSHSGSGEKLFFGSGTQLSVL.

This clonotype was detected only a few times. This sequence joins TRBV5-4 and TRBJ1-1, with D hard to call. The germline gives CDR1 SGHNT, CDR2 YYREEE (reference sequence). The CDR3 sequence is 15 residues long. V dropped 3 bases and J dropped 4 bases, with 16 bases sitting between them. This CDR3 is CASSSSPSIFTEAFF. DNA of the CDR3: TGTGCCAGCAGCTCATCCCCCAGTATCTTCACTGAAGCTTTCTTT.

The chain links TRBV20-1 to TRBJ2-7, with D possibly being TRBD2 (5 bases). The ends were cut back, 5 bases at V and 3 bases at J, with 8 bases in the middle. Germline values: CDR1 DFQATT, CDR2 SNEGSKA (reference sequence). CDR3 length equals 11 residues. The CDR3 nucleotides read TGCAGTGCTCCCAGCGGCTACGAGCAGTACTTC. Translating gives CSAPSGYEQYF.

V is TRBV4-3 and J is TRBJ2-3; D tentatively fits TRBD1 or TRBD2 (5 bases each). Germline values: CDR1 LGHNA, CDR2 YSLEER. Trimming removed 8 bases at V and 3 bases at J, with 12 bases between. The CDR3 consists of 13 residues. This chain's CDR3 is CASRGRGTDTQYF. The CDR3 DNA reads TGCGCCAGCCGGGGTAGGGGTACAGATACGCAGTATTTT.

The CDR3 protein is CASSFGGANVLTF. Written as DNA, the CDR3 is TGCGCCAGCAGCTTTGGCGGGGCCAACGTCCTGACTTTC. V is TRBV5-1 and J is TRBJ2-6; no clear D. Germline values: CDR1 SGHRS, CDR2 YFSETQ. Trimming removed 2 bases from V and 4 bases from J, with 4 bases in between. CDR3 length equals 13 residues. Full variable domain (missing parts from reference TRBV5-1 and TRBJ2-6): KAGVTQTPRYLIKTRGQQVTLSCSPISGHRSVSWYQQTPGQGLQFLFEYFSETQRNKGNFPGRFSGRQFSNSRSEMNVSTLELGDSALYLCASSFGGANVLTFGAGSRLTVL.

A remark on this clonotype: A much larger clone differs from this one at a single base, so this may be a read error. CDR3 region: CASRRVTVNNEQFF. The CDR3 region has the DNA TGTGCCAGCAGGAGGGTGACCGTTAACAATGAGCAGTTCTTC. The chain carries TRBV6-5 and TRBJ2-1; maybe TRBD2 (5 bases). V was clipped by 6 bases and J by 5 bases, with 14 bases between them. The CDR3 length is 14 residues. The germline gives CDR1 MNHEY, CDR2 SVGAGI.

This clonotype came up a few times. This rearrangement joins TRBV9 to TRBJ2-4; no definite D call. CDR3 length: 13 residues. CDR1 SGDLS and CDR2 YYNGEE come from the germline V gene. Trimming took 5 bases from V and 1 from J, leaving 7 bases between them. CDR3 sequence: CASSPAAKNIQYF. In DNA, the CDR3 is TGTGCCAGCAGTCCGGCGGCCAAAAACATTCAGTACTTC.

This clonotype has a handful of counts. The CDR3 region is CASSLDPGSKETQYF. The CDR3 nucleotides read TGTGCCAGCAGCTTAGATCCCGGGAGTAAAGAGACCCAGTACTTC. This chain links TRBV11-2 with TRBJ2-5, with D possibly being TRBD2 (6 bases). V was trimmed by 0 bases and J by 3 bases, leaving 11 bases between them. From germline, CDR1 is SGHAT and CDR2 FQNNGV. The CDR3 has 15 amino acids.

The sample holds many counts of this clonotype. The rearrangement uses TRBV14 and TRBJ2-7; 7 bases fit TRBD2. The V gene end was trimmed by 5 bases and the J gene end by 4 bases; junction bases not matched to a gene: 14. The CDR3 runs to 16 residues. Germline CDR1 and CDR2: SGHDN and FVKESK. The CDR3 spells CASSFGGRMALYEQYF. The CDR3 region has the DNA TGTGCCAGCAGCTTCGGGGGGAGGATGGCTTTATACGAGCAGTACTTC.

The chain joins TRBV6-2 or TRBV6-3 to TRBJ2-7; possible D gene TRBD2, 6 bases. This CDR3 spans 13 amino acids. CDR1 is MNHEY, CDR2 SVGEGT, per germline. Trimming took 8 bases from V and 6 from J, leaving 17 bases between them. The CDR3 DNA follows: TGTGCCAGCGGGGACTCAGGGATCGGCGAGCAGTACTTC. Encoded protein: CASGDSGIGEQYF.

This clonotype was seen a handful of times. The J gene is TRBJ2-2, the V gene TRBV5-6; 9 bases map to TRBD2. The germline gives CDR1 SGHDT, CDR2 YYEEEE. Unmatched junction bases numbered 7, after V lost 4 bases and J lost 3 bases. The CDR3 is made up of 16 amino acids. The DNA of the CDR3 is TGTGCCAGCAGCCCCTGGCGGGGGGGGTACACCGGGGAGCTGTTTTTT. Protein sequence: CASSPWRGGYTGELFF.

There are a few counts of this clonotype. The chain uses TRBV7-2 and TRBJ1-1; TRBD1 might be the D (6 bases). V was clipped by 1 base and J by 1 base, with 10 bases between them. CDR3 length equals 15 residues. Germline V lookup: CDR1 SGHTA, CDR2 FQGNSA. The CDR3 sequence: CASSLDGTTNTEAFF. In DNA form, the CDR3 reads TGTGCCAGCAGCTTAGACGGGACAACGAACACTGAAGCTTTCTTT.

This clonotype appeared many times. V is TRBV6-5 and J is TRBJ2-7, with D possibly TRBD2 on 5 matching bases. With 5 bases removed from V and 1 base from J, the gap between germline ends came to 9 bases. Germline lookup yields CDR1 MNHEY and CDR2 SVGAGI. This CDR3 has 13 amino acids. This CDR3 is CASSNGKSYEQYV. In nucleotides, the CDR3 is TGTGCCAGCAGTAACGGGAAGTCCTACGAGCAGTACGTC.

The V call is TRBV5-1, the J call TRBJ2-5; D uncertain. Germline assignment: CDR1 SGHRS and CDR2 YFSETQ. V dropped 5 bases and J dropped 4 bases, with 12 bases sitting between them. The CDR3 extends over 13 amino acids. Written as DNA, the CDR3 is TGCGCCAGCAGGGCTAGGAGAATAGAGACCCAGTACTTC. It encodes CASRARRIETQYF.

Many counts were recorded for this clonotype. The rearrangement joins TRBV24-1 to TRBJ2-5; 8 positions agree with TRBD1. Germline V CDR1 and CDR2: KGHDR, SFDVKD. This CDR3 is 13 amino acids long. V lost 4 bases, J lost 5 bases, and 2 bases stayed unmatched. CDR3 nucleotide sequence: TGTGCCACCAGTGAGAACAGGGGGGAGACCCAGTACTTC. Translating gives CATSENRGETQYF.

This clonotype was picked up many times. This sequence joins TRBV5-1 and TRBJ2-3; TRBD2 agrees at 8 bases. V shed 7 bases, J shed 4 bases, and the junction held 5 bases outside the gene matches. This CDR3 is built from 13 residues. CDR1 and CDR2 from the germline V gene are SGHRS and YFSETQ. The CDR3: CASHRGGSDTQYF. The DNA of the CDR3 is TGCGCCAGCCACCGGGGGGGCTCAGATACGCAGTATTTT. The full variable domain, with the rest looked up from reference TRBV5-1 and TRBJ2-3, is KAGVTQTPRYLIKTRGQQVTLSCSPISGHRSVSWYQQTPGQGLQFLFEYFSETQRNKGNFPGRFSGRQFSNSRSEMNVSTLELGDSALYLCASHRGGSDTQYFGPGTRLTVL.

This clonotype was recorded at least ten times. The genes are TRBV7-8 and TRBJ1-1; the D gene is possibly TRBD1 (6 bases). Germline assignment: CDR1 SGHVS and CDR2 FQNEAQ. This CDR3 contains 11 residues. The V end was cut by 8 bases, the J end by 5 bases, with 9 bases between. The CDR3, as DNA: TGTGCCAGCCAGGGGCTGACTGAAGCTTTCTTT. Amino acid sequence: CASQGLTEAFF.

In this sample, this clonotype turned up many times. The chain is built from TRBV7-2 and TRBJ1-6; 8 nucleotides align to TRBD1. Losses at the gene ends were 4 bases for V and 5 bases for J; bases not matched to a gene: 4. This CDR3 is 15 amino acids long. Germline values: CDR1 SGHTA, CDR2 FQGNSA. In DNA, the CDR3 is TGTGCCAGCAGCTGGGGACAGGCCGATAATTCACCCCTCCACTTT. Translating it yields CASSWGQADNSPLHF.

There are many counts of this clonotype. The CDR3 spells CASSQVVKTITGELFF. Here the CDR3 DNA reads TGTGCCAGCAGCCAAGTGGTAAAAACGATCACCGGGGAGCTGTTTTTT. This chain links TRBV14 with TRBJ2-2; D is ambiguous. The ends were cut back, 1 base at V and 4 bases at J, with 13 bases in the middle. The CDR3 extends over 16 amino acids. Germline loops: CDR1 SGHDN, CDR2 FVKESK.

The sample holds a few counts of this clonotype. This chain joins TRBV7-6 and TRBJ1-2, with TRBD1 matching over 9 bases. This CDR3 region has 15 residues. V shed 4 bases, J shed 6 bases, and the junction held 9 bases outside the gene matches. Germline assignment: CDR1 SGHVS and CDR2 FNYEAQ. The DNA of the CDR3 is TGTGCCAGCAGCTCCTTTGACAGGGGGACGAATGGCTACACCTTC. Amino acids: CASSSFDRGTNGYTF. Based on the CDR3 plus reference TRBV7-6 and TRBJ1-2, the full variable domain is GAGVSQSPRYKVTKRGQDVALRCDPISGHVSLYWYRQALGQGPEFLTYFNYEAQQDKSGLPNDRFSAERPEGSISTLTIQRTEQRDSAMYRCASSSFDRGTNGYTFGSGTRLTVV.